The rows below give T cell receptor beta chains drawn from one sample of a study of T cell responses to AZD1222 COVID-19 vaccine. This table comes from immunoSEQ multiplex PCR, and its TCRdb copy is limited to in-frame clones, with some not included. The sample comprises approximately 140,000 clones, more than 85% of which are singletons, and around 3.2% rests with the top ten. The sample consisted of peripheral blood, taken on day 0 of AZD1222 vaccination. These receptors were taken from an adult in good health. Each CDR3 is given with its conserved first and last residue. A D gene is named only where the DNA matches it firmly. Size values are once, few and many counts, or a class for expanded clones, and some rows have none.

TRBJ1-2 . TRBD1 TRBV2 CASSAGAGQGAYGYTF TGTGCCAGCAGTGCGGGGGCGGGACAGGGGGCGTATGGCTACACCTTC
TRBJ1-1 . TRBD1 TRBV4-2 CASSQEDGQGEAFF TGTGCCAGCAGCCAAGAAGACGGACAGGGCGAAGCTTTCTTT
TRBJ1-2 . . TRBV27 CASNWSANYGYTF TGTGCCAGCAACTGGTCAGCTAACTATGGCTACACCTTC
TRBJ1-3 few . TRBV6-1 CASSDVTLSGNTIYF TGTGCCAGCAGTGACGTCACACTCTCTGGAAACACCATATATTTT
TRBJ2-1 . . TRBV30 CAWTLGFVGSAYNEQFF TGTGCCTGGACCCTGGGGTTCGTCGGGAGCGCCTACAATGAGCAGTTCTTC
TRBJ2-1 . . TRBV6-5 CASSYPDSYNEQFF TGTGCCAGCAGTTACCCGGACAGTTACAATGAGCAGTTCTTC
TRBJ1-3 . . TRBV6-1 CASSPRGNTIYF TGTGCCAGCAGTCCTAGGGGGAACACCATATATTTT
TRBJ1-3 . TRBD1 TRBV7-2 CASSSQTGGVDTIYF TGTGCCAGCAGCTCCCAGACAGGGGGCGTTGACACCATATATTTT
TRBJ1-3 . . TRBV28 CASSQTPIEGNTIYF TGTGCCAGCAGCCAAACCCCTATTGAGGGAAACACCATATATTTT
TRBJ1-5 . . TRBV12-3/TRBV12-4 CASSFSQNQPQHF TGTGCCAGCAGTTTTTCGCAGAATCAGCCCCAGCATTTT
TRBJ2-7 . TRBD2 TRBV19 CASSAVRLAGFYDEQYF TGTGCCAGTAGTGCCGTGAGACTAGCGGGATTTTATGACGAGCAGTACTTC
TRBJ2-2 . . TRBV6-5 CASSLRGSRELFF TGTGCCAGCAGCCTCAGGGGTTCCAGGGAGCTGTTTTTT
TRBJ1-5 . . TRBV4-1 CASSQVEGNNQPQHF TGCGCCAGCAGCCAAGTAGAAGGGAACAATCAGCCCCAGCATTTT
TRBJ1-5 few . TRBV15 CATSRDAPGNNQPQHF TGTGCCACCAGCAGAGATGCCCCGGGAAACAATCAGCCCCAGCATTTT
TRBJ2-7 . TRBD2 TRBV9 CASSAFGTSGIYEQYF TGTGCCAGCAGCGCCTTCGGGACTAGCGGGATATACGAGCAGTACTTC
TRBJ1-1 . TRBD1 TRBV2 CATGSDRGLYTEAFF TGTGCCACCGGAAGTGACAGGGGGTTGTACACTGAAGCTTTCTTT
TRBJ2-3 . . TRBV28 CASSLTGHNTDTQYF TGTGCCAGCAGTTTAACGGGACATAACACAGATACGCAGTATTTT
TRBJ1-2 . TRBD1 TRBV3-1/TRBV3-2 CASSQQHRGDYGYTF TGTGCCAGCAGCCAGCAACACAGGGGGGACTATGGCTACACCTTC
TRBJ1-4 few TRBD1 TRBV5-1 CASSQTGESEKLFF TGCGCCAGCAGTCAGACAGGGGAGAGTGAAAAACTGTTTTTT
TRBJ2-1 . . TRBV7-3 CASSLGPSSYNEQFF TGTGCCAGCAGCTTAGGCCCTAGCTCCTACAATGAGCAGTTCTTC
TRBJ2-2 . . TRBV14 CASSQGQGGTGELFF TGTGCCAGCAGCCAAGGACAGGGAGGCACCGGGGAGCTGTTTTTT
TRBJ1-5 . . TRBV27 CASSLDRDSNQPQHF TGTGCCAGCAGTCTGGACAGAGATAGCAATCAGCCCCAGCATTTT
TRBJ1-4 . . TRBV29-1 CSATRTVNEKLFF TGCAGCGCCACCCGGACAGTCAATGAAAAACTGTTTTTT
TRBJ1-3 . . TRBV7-8 CASSLARFGDTIYF TGTGCCAGCAGCTTAGCCAGGTTTGGAGACACCATATATTTT
TRBJ1-3 once . TRBV6-6 CASSSRPGFSGNTIYF TGTGCCAGCAGTTCTCGACCTGGCTTCTCTGGAAACACCATATATTTT
TRBJ2-3 . TRBD2 TRBV6-5 CASRRGLAGPDTQYF TGTGCCAGCCGTCGGGGGCTAGCGGGACCAGATACGCAGTATTTT
TRBJ2-1 few TRBD1 TRBV30 CAWSGQGVLTDEQFF TGTGCCTGGAGTGGGCAGGGGGTGCTGACCGATGAGCAGTTCTTC
TRBJ2-7 . . TRBV5-8 CASSSGVAEGYEQYF TGTGCCAGCAGCTCTGGGGTAGCAGAGGGATACGAGCAGTACTTC
TRBJ1-4 . . TRBV27 CASSPPGGREKLFF TGTGCCAGCAGTCCCCCGGGGGGCCGGGAAAAACTGTTTTTT
TRBJ2-1 . . TRBV6-2/TRBV6-3 CASSLESRAYNEQFF TGTGCCAGCAGCCTCGAGAGCCGAGCTTACAATGAGCAGTTCTTC
TRBJ2-3 . TRBD1 TRBV4-2 CASSKQGDTQYF TGTGCCAGCAGCAAACAGGGGGATACGCAGTATTTT
TRBJ2-2 few TRBD2 TRBV6-6 CASSQLSGTSGSTGELFF TGTGCCAGCAGTCAACTCTCCGGGACTAGCGGGAGTACCGGGGAGCTGTTTTTT
TRBJ2-7 . . TRBV18 CASSRSGTASLSYEQYF TGTGCCAGCTCAAGGAGTGGTACGGCTAGCCTGTCCTACGAGCAGTACTTC
TRBJ1-1 . TRBD1 TRBV7-9 CASSQTRTGKKTEAFF TGTGCCAGCAGCCAGACCCGGACAGGGAAGAAGACTGAAGCTTTCTTT
TRBJ2-3 once . TRBV6-5 CASKSTDTQYF TGTGCCAGCAAGAGCACAGATACGCAGTATTTT
TRBJ1-4 . . TRBV23-1 CASSPPLNEKLFF TGCGCCAGCAGTCCTCCCCTTAATGAAAAACTGTTTTTT
TRBJ2-7 . . TRBV10-1 CASSERDGYEQYF TGCGCCAGCAGCGAAAGGGACGGCTACGAGCAGTACTTC
TRBJ2-3 . . TRBV7-9 CASSLVGDTQYF TGTGCCAGCAGCTTAGTCGGAGATACGCAGTATTTT
TRBJ2-1 . TRBD1 TRBV5-4 CASSSGTGRSNEQFF TGTGCCAGCAGCTCCGGGACAGGGAGGAGCAATGAGCAGTTCTTC
TRBJ1-2 . . TRBV6-5 CASSYDRLPTNYGYTF TGTGCCAGCAGTTACGACAGATTACCGACTAACTATGGCTACACCTTC
TRBJ1-1 . . TRBV7-9 CASSLFVTAAGTEAFF TGTGCCAGCAGCTTATTTGTCACGGCAGCCGGCACTGAAGCTTTCTTT
TRBJ1-2 . . TRBV28 CASSYSLGGYGYTF TGTGCCAGCAGTTATAGCCTAGGGGGCTATGGCTACACCTTC
TRBJ1-1 . TRBD1 TRBV9 CASSARQGRENTEAFF TGTGCCAGCAGCGCGAGACAGGGAAGGGAGAACACTGAAGCTTTCTTT
TRBJ2-3 . TRBD2 TRBV7-3 CASSSATSGAMDTQYF TGTGCCAGCAGCTCCGCGACTAGCGGGGCAATGGATACGCAGTATTTT
TRBJ2-3 . TRBD2 TRBV5-1 CASSLALAGGVPDTQYF TGCGCCAGCAGCTTGGCTTTGGCGGGGGGGGTCCCAGATACGCAGTATTTT
TRBJ2-2 . . TRBV15 CATSRGGEPGPGELFF TGTGCCACCAGCAGAGGTGGGGAGCCAGGGCCCGGGGAGCTGTTTTTT
TRBJ1-3 . . TRBV4-1 CASSQIRGALSSGNTIYF TGCGCCAGCAGCCAAATCAGGGGCGCGCTAAGCTCTGGAAACACCATATATTTT
TRBJ1-1 . . TRBV6-2/TRBV6-3 CASSLGGSRNTEAFF TGTGCCAGCAGTTTGGGGGGGTCTCGGAACACTGAAGCTTTCTTT
TRBJ2-5 . . TRBV6-2/TRBV6-3 CASSYGGGRETQYF TGTGCCAGCAGTTATGGTGGGGGCCGGGAGACCCAGTACTTC
TRBJ2-1 . TRBD2 TRBV7-9 CASSSARVAGYEQFF TGTGCCAGCAGCTCCGCCAGGGTAGCGGGATATGAGCAGTTCTTC
TRBJ2-2 once TRBD2 TRBV6-6 CASSRGLAGGLAGELFF TGTGCCAGCAGCCGAGGACTAGCGGGAGGGCTCGCCGGGGAGCTGTTTTTT
TRBJ2-3 . TRBD2 TRBV5-1 CASSSTASGRPTDTQYF TGCGCCAGCAGCTCCACAGCTAGCGGGAGACCCACAGATACGCAGTATTTT
TRBJ2-1 . . TRBV5-1 CASSLAGSSYNEQFF TGCGCCAGCAGCTTGGCCGGCAGCTCCTACAATGAGCAGTTCTTC